Below, 18 T cell receptor beta chains from the same sample are listed, as sequenced in a study of regulatory T cells in long-lasting Graves disease. Noted time point: newly diagnosed GD, antithyroid drugs for less than 3 months. Preparation of the TCR library used RNA extracted from PBMCs. CDR3 regions were amplified by Arm-PCR using iRepertoire HTBI primers to build TCR beta libraries. TCRdb processed the multiplex PCR reads anew with MiXCR; each CDR3 protein has one entry. This sample carries hundreds of thousands of distinct CDR3 sequences, roughly 15% of them seen once, and the ten largest clones take 15% to 20%. The data also belong to a second study, concerning T cells in Graves' hyperthyroidism and ophthalmopathy.

The sequences come from peripheral blood mononuclear cells (PBMCs), collected at new diagnosis, from a patient treated with antithyroid drugs. These receptor sequences come from a woman aged 25-40 years with Graves disease.

This clonotype was detected many times. The gene calls are TRBV11-3 and TRBJ1-1; TRBD1 agrees at 7 bases. J lost 9 bases, V lost 2 bases, and 6 bases had no gene match. Germline CDR1 reads SGHNT; CDR2 reads YENEEA. The CDR3 is 13 amino acids. CDR3 bases: TGTGCCAGCAGCTTACCTGGGACAGCGCAAGCTTTCTTT. Amino acids: CASSLPGTAQAFF.

The chain couples TRBV4-2 to TRBJ2-7; 10 bases line up with TRBD1. The CDR3 sequence is 16 residues long. Trimming cost V 0 bases and J 3 bases; bases outside gene matches: 5. The germline V gene has CDR1 LGHNA and CDR2 YNFKEQ. CDR3 DNA sequence: TGTGCCAGCAGCCAAGATTGGACAGGGGGAAACTACGAGCAGTACTTC. Its translation: CASSQDWTGGNYEQYF.

This clonotype came up many times. This sequence joins TRBV11-2 and TRBJ1-2; D gene unclear. This CDR3 is built from 15 residues. V was trimmed by 3 bases and J by 5 bases, leaving 16 bases between them. In germline, CDR1 is SGHAT, CDR2 FQNNGV. CDR3 DNA: TGTGCCAGCAGCTTCCAACCGGGCCCGGGGTATGGCTACACCTTC. Translation gives CASSFQPGPGYGYTF.

This clonotype was counted ten times or more. The chain has TRBV12-3 or TRBV12-4 and TRBJ2-1; 8 nucleotides agree with TRBD2. The CDR3 length is 15 residues. The V segment lost 6 bases and the J segment 7 bases; nucleotides outside the gene matches: 11. In DNA form, the CDR3 reads TGTGCCAGCAGCCTCGCAGCGGGAGTAATTAATGAGCAGTTCTTC. Protein: CASSLAAGVINEQFF.

The CDR3 spells CASSEDRGWGYYGYTF. DNA for the CDR3: TGTGCCAGCAGTGAGGATAGGGGTTGGGGGTACTATGGCTACACCTTC. The J gene is TRBJ1-2, the V gene TRBV6-2 or TRBV6-3; weak D call: TRBD1 (5 bases). V gave up 5 bases and J gave up 3 bases, with 19 bases separating them. The CDR3 has 16 residues. CDR1 is MNHEY, CDR2 SVGEGT, per germline.

This clonotype was seen at least ten times. The chain carries TRBV28 and TRBJ1-6; the D gene is possibly TRBD1 (6 bases). The V end was cut by 5 bases, the J end by 0 bases, with 8 bases between. This CDR3 comprises 15 residues. Germline CDR1 and CDR2: MDHEN and SYDVKM. CDR3 residues: CASSQGSSYNSPLHF. CDR3 in DNA: TGTGCCAGCAGTCAGGGGAGCTCCTATAATTCACCCCTCCACTTT.

Only a few counts were recorded for this clonotype. V and J are TRBV9 and TRBJ2-1, with 9 bases lining up with TRBD1. V was clipped by 0 bases and J by 9 bases; unmatched bases: 7. Germline CDR1 and CDR2: SGDLS and YYNGEE. This CDR3 contains 15 residues. The CDR3 bases are TGTGCCAGCAGCGTAGGGGGACAGGGTCAGAGTGAGCAGTTCTTC. Protein product: CASSVGGQGQSEQFF. The complete variable domain, with remaining parts taken from reference TRBV9 and TRBJ2-1, reads DSGVTQTPKHLITATGQRVTLRCSPRSGDLSVYWYQQSLDQGLQFLIQYYNGEERAKGNILERFSAQQFPDLHSELNLSSLELGDSALYFCASSVGGQGQSEQFFGPGTRLTVL.

This clonotype showed up many times. The chain combines TRBV5-1 with TRBJ2-7; D assignment may be TRBD1 or TRBD2 (5 bases each). The CDR3 has 14 residues. Germline CDR1 SGHRS, CDR2 YFSETQ. V was clipped by 3 bases and J by 2 bases, with 12 bases between them. CDR3 DNA: TGCGCCAGCAGCTACGGGACGACGACCTACGAGCAGTACTTC. This translates into CASSYGTTTYEQYF.

The chain uses TRBV11-2 and TRBJ1-1; 7 bases are a match to TRBD1. There are 16 residues in the CDR3. J was trimmed by 9 bases and V by 1 base; bases with no gene match: 14. CDR1 and CDR2 from the germline V gene are SGHAT and FQNNGV. The CDR3 sequence is CASSLGPGQERYKAFF. CDR3 bases: TGTGCCAGCAGCTTAGGCCCCGGACAGGAAAGATACAAAGCTTTCTTT.

The sample holds a few counts of this clonotype. The gene calls are TRBV5-1 and TRBJ2-5; D remains unclear. Trimming pared 0 bases from V and 3 bases from J, leaving 6 bases between. The CDR3 runs to 13 residues. Germline assignment: CDR1 SGHRS and CDR2 YFSETQ. The CDR3 nucleotides are TGCGCCAGCAGCTTGGCAGCAGAAGAGACCCAGTACTTC. Its translation is CASSLAAEETQYF.

With regard to this clonotype: Just one base apart from a much larger clone, this may be a read error. CDR3 nucleotide sequence: TGTGCCAGCAGGAAGGATAATTCACCCCTCCACTTT. It is translated as CASRKDNSPLHF. The V and J genes are TRBV2 and TRBJ1-6, with D uncertain. The V end was cut by 6 bases, the J end by 5 bases, with 5 bases between. The CDR3 consists of 12 residues. Germline V gene sequence: CDR1 SNHLY, CDR2 FYNNEI.

The V and J genes are TRBV3-1 and TRBJ1-6; D may be TRBD1 (5 bases). Per germline, CDR1 LGHDT and CDR2 YNNKEL (reference sequence). V dropped 0 bases and J dropped 12 bases, with 12 bases sitting between them. The CDR3 contains 14 residues. CDR3 DNA sequence: TGTGCCAGCAGCCAAGATTGGGGGAATCGACCCCTCCACTTT. Its translation: CASSQDWGNRPLHF.

The chain joins TRBV29-1 to TRBJ2-7; D remains unclear. The V and J ends lost 4 bases and 2 bases respectively, with 6 bases between them. The germline V gene has CDR1 SQVTM and CDR2 ANQGSEA. The CDR3 consists of 11 residues. CDR3 DNA: TGCAGCGTTGTAGAGGCCTACGAGCAGTACTTC. Its protein is CSVVEAYEQYF.

There are a few counts of this clonotype. The V call is TRBV29-1, the J call TRBJ2-4; 12 bases match TRBD1. The V and J ends lost 6 bases and 7 bases, in that order; junction bases with no gene match: 10. This CDR3 spans 15 amino acids. Germline V gives CDR1 SQVTM, CDR2 ANQGSEA. DNA for the CDR3: TGCAGCGTACCGGGACAGGGGGCGAGAGGGAACATTCAGTACTTC. It translates to CSVPGQGARGNIQYF.

CDR3 nucleotide sequence: TGTGCCAGCAGTATAAAGATGGATACGCAGTATTTT. Encoded protein: CASSIKMDTQYF. This sequence joins TRBV28 and TRBJ2-3; no clear D gene. The V gene's germline CDR1 is MDHEN and CDR2 SYDVKM. Trimming removed 5 bases at V and 6 bases at J, with 9 bases between. This CDR3 is 12 amino acids long. Looking up the rest from reference TRBV28 and TRBJ2-3 gives the full variable domain: DVKVTQSSRYLVKRTGEKVFLECVQDMDHENMFWYRQDPGLGLRLIYFSYDVKMKEKGDIPEGYSVSREKKERFSLILESASTNQTSMYLCASSIKMDTQYFGPGTRLTVL.

The chain recombines TRBV27 with TRBJ2-7; 8 bases fit TRBD1. J lost 3 bases, V lost 6 bases, and 7 bases had no gene match. The CDR3 spans 14 residues. In germline, CDR1 is MNHEY, CDR2 SMNVEV (reference sequence). This CDR3 reads CASSRQGTDYEQYF. The DNA of the CDR3 is TGTGCCAGCAGCCGACAGGGGACTGACTACGAGCAGTACTTC.

This clonotype was seen many times. The V gene is TRBV28, the J gene TRBJ1-2; a possible D gene is TRBD1 (5 bases). CDR1 MDHEN and CDR2 SYDVKM come from the germline V gene. The V end lost 7 bases, the J end lost 4 bases, and 19 bases lay between the germline ends. The CDR3 totals 15 residues. In nucleotides, the CDR3 is TGTGCCAGCACAACCGGGGCGGTGAATCCCTATGGCTACACCTTC. Amino acid sequence: CASTTGAVNPYGYTF.

This clonotype has at least ten counts. J is TRBJ1-4 and V is TRBV28; D perhaps matches TRBD1 (5 bases). The CDR3 contains 15 residues. Germline lookup yields CDR1 MDHEN and CDR2 SYDVKM. The V gene lost 7 bases and the J gene lost 7 bases, with 19 bases spanning the gap. The CDR3 reads CASIKPGTTTEKLFF. DNA of the CDR3: TGTGCCAGCATCAAACCCGGGACGACGACTGAAAAACTGTTTTTT.